This T cell receptor (beta chain) appears in the sequencing data of a study of post-analysis software for immune sequencing data. At the level of the study: Relapsing-remitting, secondary progressive and progressive-relapsing courses of multiple sclerosis were included.

The germline gives CDR1 LNHNV, CDR2 YYDKDF (reference sequence). The CDR3 has 15 residues. Trimming cost V 5 bases and J 3 bases; bases outside gene matches: 7. Incorporated into the TCR beta cDNA libraries were unique molecular identifiers, which served to reduce PCR and sequencing biases. TCRdb called the PCR reads again in MiXCR, with one record for every CDR3 protein. The sample yields about 430,000 distinct CDR3 sequences, 35% to 45% seen once. Study results and limitations: TRBV5-6, TRBV5-1 and TRBV20-1 belonged to a set of a handful of TRBV segments that were more frequent in patients than controls.

On this clonotype: No antigen is known for it.

The genes are TRBV15 and TRBJ2-3; 8 bases map to TRBD1. This receptor was taken from a girl aged 2 to 10 with multiple sclerosis. The sample taken for sequencing was blood. Here the CDR3 DNA reads TGTGCCACCAGCCCCGCAGGGGGCGAGACAGATACGCAGTATTTT. Encoded protein: CATSPAGGETDTQYF.